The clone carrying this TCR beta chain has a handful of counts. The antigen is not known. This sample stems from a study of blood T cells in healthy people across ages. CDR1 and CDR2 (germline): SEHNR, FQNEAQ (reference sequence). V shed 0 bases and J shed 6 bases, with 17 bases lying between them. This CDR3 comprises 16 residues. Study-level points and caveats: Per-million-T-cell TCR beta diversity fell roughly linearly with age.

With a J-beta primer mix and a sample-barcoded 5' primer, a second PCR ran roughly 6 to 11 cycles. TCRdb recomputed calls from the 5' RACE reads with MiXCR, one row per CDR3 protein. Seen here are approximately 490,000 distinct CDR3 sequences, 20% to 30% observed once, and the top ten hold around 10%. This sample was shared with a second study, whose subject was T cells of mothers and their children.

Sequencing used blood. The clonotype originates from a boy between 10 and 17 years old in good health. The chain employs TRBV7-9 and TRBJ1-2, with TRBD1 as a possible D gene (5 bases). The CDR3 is CASSLAVRGRTNGYTF. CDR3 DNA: TGTGCCAGCAGCTTAGCAGTAAGGGGTCGAACTAATGGCTACACCTTC.